Following are 32 T cell receptor beta chains from one sample sequenced in a study of control samples from healthy donors and cancer patients. The repertoire was sequenced with immunoSEQ multiplex PCR; TCRdb's copy has only in-frame clones and lacks some. The sample lists about 45,000 clones; over 65% were seen once. Sequenced: formalin-fixed, paraffin-embedded tissue. These receptors all stem from a male donor with melanoma.

This sequence joins TRBV19 and TRBJ2-1; TRBD2 matches 15 bases. Germline lookup yields CDR1 LNHDA and CDR2 SQIVND (reference sequence). The CDR3 totals 17 residues. The ends lost 2 bases at V and 4 bases at J; junction bases unmatched: 3. The CDR3 DNA reads TGTGCCAGTAGTATACGTGGACTAGCGGGAGGGTACAATGAGCAGTTCTTC. Protein sequence: CASSIRGLAGGYNEQFF.

The V call is TRBV18, the J call TRBJ2-5; 9 bases are shared with TRBD2. With V trimmed by 3 bases and J by 5 bases, 10 bases remained unmatched. Germline V lookup: CDR1 KGHSH, CDR2 LQKENI. There are 16 residues in the CDR3. CDR3 residues: CASSPFASGTQETQYF. The CDR3 DNA is TGTGCCAGCTCACCGTTCGCTAGCGGGACCCAGGAGACCCAGTACTTC.

This clone was seen a few times. The J gene is TRBJ2-3, the V gene TRBV6-5; TRBD1 or TRBD2 may be the D gene (5 bases each). CDR1 and CDR2 (germline): MNHEY, SVGAGI. The CDR3 totals 13 residues. V was clipped by 6 bases and J by 3 bases, with 10 bases between them. CDR3 residues: CASRPGPTDTQYF. CDR3 nucleotide sequence: TGTGCCAGCAGGCCGGGGCCAACAGATACGCAGTATTTT.

About this clone itself: This may be a read error, as it is one base from a much larger clone. Other DNA sequences in the same sample also yield this CDR3. This chain links TRBV5-6 with TRBJ2-5, with D unresolved. The length of the CDR3 is 11 residues. Trimming removed 0 bases at V and 5 bases at J, with 2 bases between. Germline values: CDR1 SGHDT, CDR2 YYEEEE. CDR3 nucleotide sequence: TGTGCCAGCAGCTTGGCCGAGACCCAGTACTTC. Residues: CASSLAETQYF.

The chain links TRBV2 to TRBJ1-5, with D unresolved. The CDR3 sequence is 14 residues long. Trimming took 7 bases from V and 5 from J, leaving 15 bases between them. CDR1 SNHLY and CDR2 FYNNEI come from the germline V gene. CDR3: CASTEDQGHQPQHF. The CDR3 DNA sequence: TGTGCCAGCACCGAGGACCAAGGGCATCAGCCCCAGCATTTT.

This clone was detected a few times. This may be a read error: a much more frequent sequence differs by one nucleotide. The chain links TRBV29-1 to TRBJ2-5; 8 nucleotides match TRBD2. Germline V gene sequence: CDR1 SQVTM, CDR2 ANQGSEA. With 4 bases clipped from V and 4 bases from J, the junction kept 2 bases outside the gene matches. The CDR3 extends over 12 amino acids. This CDR3 reads CSVAGGGETQYF. In DNA form, the CDR3 reads TGCAGCGTTGCGGGGGGGGGAGAGACCCAGTACTTC.

The chain has TRBV7-3 and TRBJ1-2; TRBD1 matches at 8 bases. Germline V CDR1 and CDR2: SGHTA, FQGTGA. CDR3 length equals 14 residues. V shed 2 bases and J 7 bases; nucleotides not matched to a gene: 6. For the CDR3, the DNA is TGTGCCAGCAGCTTATCCCCAGGGGGCTTTGGCTACACCTTC. Translated, it gives CASSLSPGGFGYTF.

The rearrangement joins TRBV2 to TRBJ2-7; unclear D gene. V lost 5 bases and J lost 6, with 8 bases in between. The CDR3 is 11 residues long. In germline, CDR1 is SNHLY, CDR2 FYNNEI. For the CDR3, the DNA is TGTGCCAGCAGTCCTCTGAGCGAGCAGTACTTC. Its protein product is CASSPLSEQYF.

V usage is TRBV29-1 and J usage is TRBJ2-1; D call uncertain. The CDR3 totals 10 residues. V was shortened by 4 bases and J by 9 bases, with 7 bases between the two germline ends. The germline gives CDR1 SQVTM, CDR2 ANQGSEA. CDR3 sequence: CSVGLIEQFF. The CDR3 nucleotides are TGCAGCGTTGGACTTATTGAGCAGTTCTTC.

The rearrangement joins TRBV29-1 to TRBJ1-5; D not certain. The germline V and J ends were trimmed by 4 bases and 0 bases, with 7 bases remaining between them. This CDR3 has 13 residues. Looked up from germline, CDR1 is SQVTM and CDR2 is ANQGSEA. The CDR3 sequence is CSVGEDSNQPQHF. CDR3 nucleotides: TGCAGCGTTGGGGAAGATAGCAATCAGCCCCAGCATTTT.

The chain has TRBV10-2 and TRBJ2-7, with 9 positions matching TRBD2. Germline trimming cut 6 bases from V and 3 bases from J; bases unmatched to any gene: 9. CDR3 size: 15 residues. CDR1 is WSHSY and CDR2 is SAAADI in the germline V gene. The CDR3 here is CASSPLAGVGYEQYF. CDR3 nucleotides: TGCGCCAGCAGCCCTTTAGCGGGAGTGGGCTACGAGCAGTACTTC.

The rearrangement uses TRBV5-4 and TRBJ2-7; the match to TRBD2 covers 11 bases. CDR1 SGHNT and CDR2 YYREEE come from the germline V gene (reference sequence). Unmatched junction bases numbered 10, after V lost 2 bases and J lost 0 bases. CDR3 length equals 18 residues. In nucleotides, the CDR3 is TGTGCCAGCAGCTTAAAACCTTCTAGCGGGGGGAGCTCCTACGAGCAGTACTTC. Amino acid sequence: CASSLKPSSGGSSYEQYF.

This clone appeared a few times. The chain links TRBV21-1 to TRBJ2-2; the tabulated D call, TRBD1, remains unverified against the DNA. TRBV21-1 is recorded as a pseudogene. The CDR3 extends over 13 amino acids. CDR3 in amino acids: CASSRLIIGELFF. The CDR3 coding sequence is TGTGCCAGCAGCAGGCTTATCATCGGGGAGCTGTTTTTT.

The V and J genes are TRBV4-1 and TRBJ2-1; no clear D gene. The CDR3 runs to 12 residues. CDR1 and CDR2 (germline): MGHRA, YSYEKL. V dropped 0 bases and J dropped 15 bases, with 12 bases sitting between them. The chain's CDR3 is CASSQDLLSPFF. The CDR3, as DNA: TGCGCCAGCAGCCAAGATTTACTAAGCCCGTTCTTC.

This sequence joins TRBV23-1 and TRBJ2-1; D is ambiguous. TRBV23-1 falls under the ORF class, with uncertain function. The CDR3 contains 14 residues. The V gene lost 1 base and the J gene lost 8 bases, with 12 bases spanning the gap. CDR3 DNA: TGCGCCAGCAGTCAATGGCCGGGTTTCCATGAGCAGTTCTTC. Translating gives CASSQWPGFHEQFF.

This clone appeared a single time. The chain recombines TRBV7-9 with TRBJ1-5; 8 positions agree with TRBD1. The CDR3 loop spans 13 amino acids. The junction had 2 bases not matched to a gene; V was cut back by 5 bases and J by 5 bases. CDR1 is SEHNR and CDR2 is FQNEAQ in the germline V gene (reference sequence). CDR3 amino acids: CASSQGAHQPQHF. The CDR3 bases are TGTGCCAGCAGCCAGGGGGCGCATCAGCCCCAGCATTTT.

A few counts support this clone. The chain is built from TRBV27 and TRBJ1-3; no reliable D call. CDR3 length equals 15 residues. The V gene's germline CDR1 is MNHEY and CDR2 SMNVEV (reference sequence). V was clipped by 1 base and J by 0 bases, with 7 bases between them. CDR3 region: CASSLFGDSGNTIYF. For the CDR3, the DNA is TGTGCCAGCAGTTTATTTGGGGACTCTGGAAACACCATATATTTT.

V and J are TRBV29-1 and TRBJ2-3; D remains ambiguous. Germline CDR1 is SQVTM and CDR2 is ANQGSEA. The V end was cut by 3 bases, the J end by 0 bases, with 7 bases between. There are 13 residues in the CDR3. The CDR3 region is CSVDQTSTDTQYF. DNA of the CDR3: TGCAGCGTTGACCAGACTAGCACAGATACGCAGTATTTT.

This clone was observed a few times. The chain joins TRBV19 to TRBJ2-2; D is unresolved. Trimming removed 5 bases from V and 6 bases from J, with 7 bases in between. This CDR3 contains 12 residues. In germline, CDR1 is LNHDA, CDR2 SQIVND (reference sequence). In DNA form, the CDR3 reads TGTGCCAGTAGTCCGGACCCCGGGGAGCTGTTTTTT. Residues: CASSPDPGELFF.

The chain is built from TRBV30 and TRBJ2-7; D remains ambiguous. Per the germline V gene, CDR1 is GTSNPN and CDR2 is SVGIG (reference sequence). The CDR3 runs to 13 residues. V lost 2 bases to trimming and J lost 6 bases, with 14 bases between them. This CDR3 reads CAWSPLLQSEQYF. As DNA, the CDR3 is TGTGCCTGGAGTCCGCTACTACAAAGCGAGCAGTACTTC.

This clone came up a few times. This chain joins TRBV5-1 and TRBJ1-2; D not resolved. V was pared by 1 base and J by 2 bases, with 9 bases between. CDR3 length: 14 amino acids. CDR1 is SGHRS and CDR2 is YFSETQ in the germline V gene. CDR3 in amino acids: CASSLTTSNYGYTF. In DNA, the CDR3 is TGCGCCAGCAGCTTGACTACCTCCAACTATGGCTACACCTTC. Combining the CDR3 with reference TRBV5-1 and TRBJ1-2 gives the whole variable domain KAGVTQTPRYLIKTRGQQVTLSCSPISGHRSVSWYQQTPGQGLQFLFEYFSETQRNKGNFPGRFSGRQFSNSRSEMNVSTLELGDSALYLCASSLTTSNYGYTFGSGTRLTVV.

The V gene is TRBV7-8, the J gene TRBJ2-7, with D tentatively TRBD1 (6 bases). V was cut by 1 base and J by 3 bases, with 16 bases left in between. The V gene's germline CDR1 is SGHVS and CDR2 FQNEAQ. The CDR3 is made up of 16 amino acids. CDR3 loop: CASSLVGSTGRYEQYF. In DNA, the CDR3 is TGTGCCAGCAGCTTAGTGGGCTCTACAGGGCGCTACGAGCAGTACTTC.

This clone has a handful of counts. The junction departs from germline at one end; a sequencing error may be responsible. The chain carries TRBV30 and TRBJ2-3; TRBD2 agrees at 14 bases. The germline gives CDR1 GTSNPN, CDR2 SVGIG (reference sequence). The length of the CDR3 is 12 residues. The CDR3 is CAWRPTSGRVNF. The CDR3 DNA follows: TGTGCCTGGAGACCGACTAGCGGGAGGGTGAATTTT.

A few counts support this clone. The J gene is TRBJ2-1, the V gene TRBV2; no clear D gene. V lost 2 bases, J lost 8 bases, and 10 bases lay in between. The CDR3 sequence is 13 residues long. Germline V gene data show CDR1 as SNHLY and CDR2 as FYNNEI. This chain's CDR3 is CASSEMAKYEQFF. The CDR3 DNA sequence: TGTGCCAGCAGTGAAATGGCTAAATATGAGCAGTTCTTC.

The count of this clone is one. A read error may explain this, as a much larger clone is one base away. Other DNA sequences within the sample encode an identical CDR3. This chain connects TRBV11-3 to TRBJ1-1, with D perhaps TRBD1 (5 bases). There are 14 residues in the CDR3. The germline V gene has CDR1 SGHNT and CDR2 YENEEA. V was trimmed by 5 bases and J by 1 base, leaving 11 bases between them. The CDR3 coding sequence is TGTGCCAGCAGCCCCGGAGGGGCGAACACTGAAGCTTTCTTT. This codes for CASSPGGANTEAFF. The full variable domain, with the rest looked up from reference TRBV11-3 and TRBJ1-1, is EAGVVQSPRYKIIEKKQPVAFWCNPISGHNTLYWYLQNLGQGPELLIRYENEEAVDDSQLPKDRFSAERLKGVDSTLKIQPAELGDSAVYLCASSPGGANTEAFFGQGTRLTVV.

This chain joins TRBV7-9 and TRBJ2-1, with D uncertain. The CDR3 spans 15 residues. The germline V and J ends were trimmed by 6 bases and 0 bases, with 12 bases remaining between them. Germline-derived CDR1 and CDR2 are SEHNR and FQNEAQ (reference sequence). The CDR3 region has the DNA TGTGCCAGCAGTACGGACCGTAGCTCCTACAATGAGCAGTTCTTC. Its protein product is CASSTDRSSYNEQFF.

In its sample, this clone ranks as medium-sized (0.01 to 0.1%). This CDR3 is CASSSRTENTEAFF. The CDR3 region has the DNA TGTGCCAGCAGCTCGCGGACAGAGAACACTGAAGCTTTCTTT. This chain joins TRBV9 and TRBJ1-1, with D maybe TRBD1 (6 bases). In germline, CDR1 is SGDLS, CDR2 YYNGEE. Between the trimmed V and J ends, which lost 4 bases and 1 base, there was a span of 11 bases. The CDR3 is made up of 14 amino acids.

The chain uses TRBV6-1 and TRBJ2-3; tentatively, D is TRBD2 (5 bases). The germline gives CDR1 MNHNS, CDR2 SASEGT. CDR3 length: 14 residues. V gave up 1 base and J gave up 6 bases, with 11 bases separating them. The CDR3 bases are TGTGCCAGCAGTGAAGGGGGAGTCCGGGATACGCAGTATTTT. This encodes CASSEGGVRDTQYF.

The chain has TRBV18 and TRBJ1-1, with D tentatively TRBD1 (6 bases). V lost 3 bases and J lost 5, with 13 bases in between. This CDR3 region has 14 residues. Germline V gives CDR1 KGHSH, CDR2 LQKENI. The CDR3 region is CASSPTGAGTEAFF. Written as DNA, the CDR3 is TGTGCCAGCTCACCCACGGGGGCCGGGACTGAAGCTTTCTTT. Using reference TRBV18 and TRBJ1-1 for the parts outside the CDR3, the full variable domain is NAGVMQNPRHLVRRRGQEARLRCSPMKGHSHVYWYRQLPEEGLKFMVYLQKENIIDESGMPKERFSAEFPKEGPSILRIQQVVRGDSAAYFCASSPTGAGTEAFFGQGTRLTVV.

This clone was detected a few times. The chain combines TRBV27 with TRBJ2-1, with D possibly being TRBD1 or TRBD2 (5 bases each). In germline, CDR1 is MNHEY, CDR2 SMNVEV (reference sequence). Trimming removed 5 bases at V and 7 bases at J, with 18 bases between. CDR3 length equals 15 residues. The CDR3 DNA is TGTGCCAGCAGTGAAACCGGGACCGTCGTTAATGAGCAGTTCTTC. Translating it yields CASSETGTVVNEQFF.

Turning to this clone: At one end, the junction sequence differs from germline, possibly due to a read error. V usage is TRBV19 and J usage is TRBJ2-7; TRBD2 aligns across 8 bases. The CDR3 is 16 residues long. The germline V gene has CDR1 LNHDA and CDR2 SQIVND (reference sequence). The CDR3 DNA reads as TGTGCCAGTAGTATAGATATAAGCGGGGGACTCTACAAGCAGTACTTC. This sequence encodes CASSIDISGGLYKQYF.

The J gene is TRBJ2-3, the V gene TRBV27, with D unresolved. The CDR3 consists of 19 residues. Germline values: CDR1 MNHEY, CDR2 SMNVEV (reference sequence). Trimming took 7 bases from V and 6 from J, leaving 32 bases between them. CDR3 coding DNA: TGTGCCAGCAAGCCCACCGCGACCCACGCGCAGTTTACTTGGGATACGCAGTATTTT. It is translated as CASKPTATHAQFTWDTQYF.